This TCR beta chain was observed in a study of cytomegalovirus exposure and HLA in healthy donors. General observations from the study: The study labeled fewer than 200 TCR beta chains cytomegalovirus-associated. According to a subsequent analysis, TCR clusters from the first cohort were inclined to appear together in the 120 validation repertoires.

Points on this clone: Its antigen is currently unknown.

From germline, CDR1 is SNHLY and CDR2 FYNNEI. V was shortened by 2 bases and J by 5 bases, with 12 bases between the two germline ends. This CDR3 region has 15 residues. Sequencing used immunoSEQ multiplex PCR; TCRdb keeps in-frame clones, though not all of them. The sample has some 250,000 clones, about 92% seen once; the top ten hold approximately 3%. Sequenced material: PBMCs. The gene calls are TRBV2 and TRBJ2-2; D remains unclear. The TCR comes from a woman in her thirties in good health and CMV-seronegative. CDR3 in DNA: TGTGCCAGCAGTGAATCGGGTATTGGGACCGGGGAGCTGTTTTTT. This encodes CASSESGIGTGELFF. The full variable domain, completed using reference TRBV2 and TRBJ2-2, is EPEVTQTPSHQVTQMGQEVILRCVPISNHLYFYWYRQILGQKVEFLVSFYNNEISEKSEIFDDQFSVERPDGSNFTLKIRSTKLEDSAMYFCASSESGIGTGELFFGEGSRLTVL.